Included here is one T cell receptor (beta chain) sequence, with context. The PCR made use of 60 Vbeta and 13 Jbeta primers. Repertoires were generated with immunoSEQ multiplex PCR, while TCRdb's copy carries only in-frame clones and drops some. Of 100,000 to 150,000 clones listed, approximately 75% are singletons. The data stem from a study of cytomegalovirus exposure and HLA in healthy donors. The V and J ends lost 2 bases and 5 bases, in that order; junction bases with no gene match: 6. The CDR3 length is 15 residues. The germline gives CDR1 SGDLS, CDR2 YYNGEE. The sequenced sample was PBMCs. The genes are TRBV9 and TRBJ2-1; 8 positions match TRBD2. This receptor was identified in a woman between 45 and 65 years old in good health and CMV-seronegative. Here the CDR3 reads CASSVREGFHNEQFF. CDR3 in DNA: TGTGCCAGCAGCGTCCGGGAGGGCTTCCACAATGAGCAGTTCTTC.